This T cell receptor beta chain was retrieved from a study of human thymus T cells. General observations from the study: The authors found apparently biased V and J gene usage in thymic and blood repertoires.

Only in-frame clones appear in the TCRdb table, and some are missing; sequencing was by immunoSEQ multiplex PCR. Here the sample spans approximately 40,000 clones, roughly 94% being singletons. The junction had 4 bases not matched to a gene; V was cut back by 8 bases and J by 0 bases. The CDR3 totals 14 residues. Germline V gene sequence: CDR1 MDHEN, CDR2 SYDVKM. Immunologically healthy infants in Finland undergoing congenital heart defect surgery were the donors. Comment on this clone: The antigen remains undetermined.

The chain is built from TRBV28 and TRBJ2-7; 10 nucleotides align to TRBD1. The source material was blood. The sequence came from a boy in the first two years of life with a congenital heart defect but otherwise immunologically healthy. CDR3 nucleotides: TGTGCCAGCTCTCGGGACAGGGGCTCCTACGAGCAGTACTTC. It translates to CASSRDRGSYEQYF.